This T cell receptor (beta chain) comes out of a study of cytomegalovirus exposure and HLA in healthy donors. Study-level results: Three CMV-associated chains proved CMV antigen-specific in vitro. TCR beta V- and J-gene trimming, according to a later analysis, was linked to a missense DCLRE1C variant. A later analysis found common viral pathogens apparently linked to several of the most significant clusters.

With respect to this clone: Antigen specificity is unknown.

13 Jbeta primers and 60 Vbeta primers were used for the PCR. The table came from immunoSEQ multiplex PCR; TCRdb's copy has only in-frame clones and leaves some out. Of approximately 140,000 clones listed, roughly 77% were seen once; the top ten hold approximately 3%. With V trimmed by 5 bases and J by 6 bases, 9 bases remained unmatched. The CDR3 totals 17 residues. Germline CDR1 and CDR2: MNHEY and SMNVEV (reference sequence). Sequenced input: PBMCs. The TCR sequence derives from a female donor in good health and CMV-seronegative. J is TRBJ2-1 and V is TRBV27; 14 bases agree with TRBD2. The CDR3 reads CASSTFGTSGSFNEQFF. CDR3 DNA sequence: TGTGCCAGCAGTACCTTCGGGACTAGCGGGAGTTTCAATGAGCAGTTCTTC.